This T cell receptor beta chain was identified during a study of PD-1 blockade in classical Hodgkin lymphoma. Data came from immunoSEQ multiplex PCR; TCRdb stores just in-frame clones and leaves some out. The data contain some 45,000 clones, around 80% of them seen just once; the ten biggest clones take up 30% to 45%. V shed 3 bases and J 5 bases; nucleotides not matched to a gene: 5. Germline CDR1 and CDR2: SGHTA and FQGTGA. CDR3 length: 15 residues. As to time point: cycle 4 day 1 (C4D1), after five to seven weeks of nivolumab. All patients experienced relapse after autologous stem cell transplantation, and brentuximab vedotin exposure was variable.

The receptor was derived from a human donor with classical Hodgkin lymphoma. The sample here was peripheral blood mononuclear cells (PBMCs), taken before the fourth cycle of nivolumab. This chain connects TRBV7-3 to TRBJ2-7; 12 bases fit TRBD1. CDR3 protein: CASSLGTGGSHEQYF. CDR3 sequence (DNA): TGTGCCAGCAGCTTGGGGACAGGGGGCTCTCACGAGCAGTACTTC.